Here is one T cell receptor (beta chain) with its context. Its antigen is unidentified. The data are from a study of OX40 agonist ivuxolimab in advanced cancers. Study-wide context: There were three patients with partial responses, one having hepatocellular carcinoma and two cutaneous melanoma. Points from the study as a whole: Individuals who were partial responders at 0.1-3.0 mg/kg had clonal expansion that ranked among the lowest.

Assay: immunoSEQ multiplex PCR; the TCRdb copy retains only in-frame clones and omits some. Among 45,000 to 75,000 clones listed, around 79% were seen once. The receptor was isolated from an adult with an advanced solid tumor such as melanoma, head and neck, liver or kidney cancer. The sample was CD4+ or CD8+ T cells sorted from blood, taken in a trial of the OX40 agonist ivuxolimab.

CDR3 sequence reads: CASSDSDSNQPQHF. The CDR3 region has the DNA TGCGCCAGCAGTGACAGTGATAGCAATCAGCCCCAGCATTTT. This rearrangement joins TRBV10-2 to TRBJ1-5; D call uncertain. Germline CDR1 WSHSY, CDR2 SAAADI. CDR3 length: 14 residues. V was shortened by 3 bases and J by 0 bases, with 6 bases between the two germline ends.